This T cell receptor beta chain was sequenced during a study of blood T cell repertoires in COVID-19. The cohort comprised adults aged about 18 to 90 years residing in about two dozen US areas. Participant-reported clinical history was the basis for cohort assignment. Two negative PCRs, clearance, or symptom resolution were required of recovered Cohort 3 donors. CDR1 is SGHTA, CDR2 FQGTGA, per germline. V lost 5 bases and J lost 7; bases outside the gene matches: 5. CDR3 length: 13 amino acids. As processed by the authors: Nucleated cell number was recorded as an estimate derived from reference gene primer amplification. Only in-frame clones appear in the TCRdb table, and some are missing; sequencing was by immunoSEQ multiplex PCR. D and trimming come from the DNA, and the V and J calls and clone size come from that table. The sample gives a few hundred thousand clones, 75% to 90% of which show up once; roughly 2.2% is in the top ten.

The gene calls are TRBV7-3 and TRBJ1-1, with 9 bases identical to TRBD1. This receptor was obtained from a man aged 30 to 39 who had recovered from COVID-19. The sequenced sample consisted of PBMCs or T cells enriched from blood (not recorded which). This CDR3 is CASSPGTGYEAFF. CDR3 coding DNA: TGTGCCAGCAGCCCGGGGACAGGGTATGAAGCTTTCTTT.